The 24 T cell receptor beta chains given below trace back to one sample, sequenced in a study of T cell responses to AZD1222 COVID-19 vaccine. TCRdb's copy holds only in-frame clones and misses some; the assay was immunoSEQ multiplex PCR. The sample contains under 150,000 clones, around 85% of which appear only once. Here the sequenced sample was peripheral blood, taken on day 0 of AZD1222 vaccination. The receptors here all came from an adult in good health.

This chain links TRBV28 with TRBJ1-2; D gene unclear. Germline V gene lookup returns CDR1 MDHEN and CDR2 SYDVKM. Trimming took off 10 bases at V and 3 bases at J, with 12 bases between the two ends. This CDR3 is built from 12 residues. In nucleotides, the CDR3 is TGTGCCATTGCGGCGGCGTACTATGGCTACACCTTC. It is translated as CAIAAAYYGYTF.

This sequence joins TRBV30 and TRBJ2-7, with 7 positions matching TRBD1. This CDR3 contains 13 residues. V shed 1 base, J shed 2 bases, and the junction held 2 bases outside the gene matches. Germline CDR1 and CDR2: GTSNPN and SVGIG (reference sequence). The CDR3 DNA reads TGTGCCTGGAGTGATGGACAGGCCTACGAGCAGTACTTC. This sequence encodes CAWSDGQAYEQYF.

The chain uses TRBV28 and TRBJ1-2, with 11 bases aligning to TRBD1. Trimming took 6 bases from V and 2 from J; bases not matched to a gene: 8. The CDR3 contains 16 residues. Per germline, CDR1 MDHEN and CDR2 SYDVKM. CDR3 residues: CASRGQGAGSNYGYTF. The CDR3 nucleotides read TGTGCCAGCAGAGGACAGGGGGCGGGATCCAACTATGGCTACACCTTC.

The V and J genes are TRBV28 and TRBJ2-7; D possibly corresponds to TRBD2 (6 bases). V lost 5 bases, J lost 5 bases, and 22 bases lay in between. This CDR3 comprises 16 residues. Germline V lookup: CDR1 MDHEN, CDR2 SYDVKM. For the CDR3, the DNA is TGTGCCAGCAGTCGGGGGTCCTATTCTGGCGCGGACGAGCAGTACTTC. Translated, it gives CASSRGSYSGADEQYF. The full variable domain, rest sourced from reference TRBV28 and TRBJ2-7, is DVKVTQSSRYLVKRTGEKVFLECVQDMDHENMFWYRQDPGLGLRLIYFSYDVKMKEKGDIPEGYSVSREKKERFSLILESASTNQTSMYLCASSRGSYSGADEQYFGPGTRLTVT.

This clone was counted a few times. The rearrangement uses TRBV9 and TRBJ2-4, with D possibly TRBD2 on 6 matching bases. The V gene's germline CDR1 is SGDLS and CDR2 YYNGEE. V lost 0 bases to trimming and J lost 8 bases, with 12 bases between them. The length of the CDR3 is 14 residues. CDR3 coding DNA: TGTGCCAGCAGCGTAGGCGGAGGGCTGGACATTCAGTACTTC. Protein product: CASSVGGGLDIQYF.

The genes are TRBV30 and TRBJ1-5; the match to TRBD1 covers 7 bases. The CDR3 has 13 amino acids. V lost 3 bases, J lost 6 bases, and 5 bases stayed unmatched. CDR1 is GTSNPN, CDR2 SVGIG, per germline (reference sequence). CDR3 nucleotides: TGTGCCTGGAGGTTAGGGGACAGTCAGCCCCAGCATTTT. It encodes CAWRLGDSQPQHF. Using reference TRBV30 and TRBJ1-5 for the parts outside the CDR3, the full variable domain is SQTIHQWPATLVQPVGSPLSLECTVEGTSNPNLYWYRQAAGRGLQLLFYSVGIGQISSEVPQNLSASRPQDRQFILSSKKLLLSDSGFYLCAWRLGDSQPQHFGDGTRLSIL.

This CDR3 reads CASSGSLTDTQYF. As DNA, the CDR3 is TGTGCCAGCAGCGGGAGTCTTACAGATACGCAGTATTTT. The rearrangement uses TRBV5-6 and TRBJ2-3; D is perhaps TRBD2 (5 bases). V lost 4 bases to trimming and J lost 3 bases, with 9 bases between them. CDR1 and CDR2 from the germline V gene are SGHDT and YYEEEE. The CDR3 is 13 residues long. The variable domain in full, with the rest retrieved from reference TRBV5-6 and TRBJ2-3, is DAGVTQSPTHLIKTRGQQVTLRCSPKSGHDTVSWYQQALGQGPQFIFQYYEEEERQRGNFPDRFSGHQFPNYSSELNVNALLLGDSALYLCASSGSLTDTQYFGPGTRLTVL.

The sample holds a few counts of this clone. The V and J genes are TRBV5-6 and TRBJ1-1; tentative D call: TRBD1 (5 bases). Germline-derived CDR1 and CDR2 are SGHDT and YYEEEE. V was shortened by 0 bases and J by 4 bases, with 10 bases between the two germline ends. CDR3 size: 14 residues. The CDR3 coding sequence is TGTGCCAGCAGCTTGGGTCGGGGGATCACTGAAGCTTTCTTT. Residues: CASSLGRGITEAFF.

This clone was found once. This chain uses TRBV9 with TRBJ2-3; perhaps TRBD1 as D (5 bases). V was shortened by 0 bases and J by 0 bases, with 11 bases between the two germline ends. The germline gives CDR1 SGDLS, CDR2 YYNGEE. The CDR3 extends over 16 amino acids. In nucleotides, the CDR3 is TGTGCCAGCAGCGTAGCTGCAGGGCGGAGCACAGATACGCAGTATTTT. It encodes CASSVAAGRSTDTQYF.

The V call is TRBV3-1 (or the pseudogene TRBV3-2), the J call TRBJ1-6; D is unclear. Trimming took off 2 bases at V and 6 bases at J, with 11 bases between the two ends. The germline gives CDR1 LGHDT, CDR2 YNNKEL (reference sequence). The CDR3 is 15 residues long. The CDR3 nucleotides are TGTGCCAGCAGCCAATACAGAAACATTAATTCACCCCTCCACTTT. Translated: CASSQYRNINSPLHF.

CDR3: CASSFSDRDHEQYF. In DNA form, the CDR3 reads TGCGCCAGCAGCTTTAGTGACAGGGACCACGAGCAGTACTTC. This chain links TRBV5-1 with TRBJ2-7; 7 nucleotides line up with TRBD1. Germline CDR1 reads SGHRS; CDR2 reads YFSETQ. The CDR3 consists of 14 residues. Trimming cost V 2 bases and J 5 bases; bases outside gene matches: 7.

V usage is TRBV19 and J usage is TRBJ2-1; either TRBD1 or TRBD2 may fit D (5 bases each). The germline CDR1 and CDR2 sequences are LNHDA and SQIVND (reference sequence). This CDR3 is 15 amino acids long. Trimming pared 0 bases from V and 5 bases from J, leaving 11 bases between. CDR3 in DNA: TGTGCCAGTAGTATAGATCAGGGACCGAACAATGAGCAGTTCTTC. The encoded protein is CASSIDQGPNNEQFF.

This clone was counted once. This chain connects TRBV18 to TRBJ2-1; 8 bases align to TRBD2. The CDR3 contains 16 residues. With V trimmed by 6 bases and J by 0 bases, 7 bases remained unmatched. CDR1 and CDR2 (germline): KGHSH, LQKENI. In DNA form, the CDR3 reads TGTGCCAGCTCGGGGGGGAGCGGGAGCTCCTACAATGAGCAGTTCTTC. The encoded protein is CASSGGSGSSYNEQFF.

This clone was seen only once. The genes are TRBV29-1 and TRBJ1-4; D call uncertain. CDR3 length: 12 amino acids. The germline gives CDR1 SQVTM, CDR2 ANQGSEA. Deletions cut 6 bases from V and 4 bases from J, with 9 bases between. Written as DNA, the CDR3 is TGCAGCGTCGTCTCGGGTAATGAAAAACTGTTTTTT. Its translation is CSVVSGNEKLFF.

The CDR3 loop is CASTRGGQGNYGYTF. Written as DNA, the CDR3 is TGTGCCAGCACCCGGGGGGGACAGGGGAACTATGGCTACACCTTC. The chain recombines TRBV5-4 with TRBJ1-2, with TRBD1 matching 10 bases. The length of the CDR3 is 15 residues. From germline, CDR1 is SGHNT and CDR2 YYREEE (reference sequence). J was trimmed by 2 bases and V by 6 bases; bases with no gene match: 7.

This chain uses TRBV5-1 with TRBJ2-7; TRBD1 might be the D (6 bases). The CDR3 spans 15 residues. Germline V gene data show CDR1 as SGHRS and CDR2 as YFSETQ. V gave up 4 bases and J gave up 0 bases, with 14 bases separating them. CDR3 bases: TGCGCCAGCAGCCCGGACGGCAGGGGCTCCTACGAGCAGTACTTC. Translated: CASSPDGRGSYEQYF.

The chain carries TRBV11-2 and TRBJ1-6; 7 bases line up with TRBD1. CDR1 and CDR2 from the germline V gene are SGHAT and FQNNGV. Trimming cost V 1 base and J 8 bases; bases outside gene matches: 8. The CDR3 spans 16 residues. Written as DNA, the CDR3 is TGTGCCAGCAGCTTAGGCCGGACAGGTAGAGATTCACCCCTCCACTTT. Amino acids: CASSLGRTGRDSPLHF.

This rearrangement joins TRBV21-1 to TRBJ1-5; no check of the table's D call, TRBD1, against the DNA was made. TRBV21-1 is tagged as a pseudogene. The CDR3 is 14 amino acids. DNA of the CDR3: TGTGCCAGCAGCAAAGACAGGGGCAATCAGCCCCAGCATTTT. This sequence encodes CASSKDRGNQPQHF.

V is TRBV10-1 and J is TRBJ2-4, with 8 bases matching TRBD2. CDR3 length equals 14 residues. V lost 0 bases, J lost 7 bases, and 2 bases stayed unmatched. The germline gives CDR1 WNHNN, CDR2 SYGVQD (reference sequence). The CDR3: CASSESGGGNIQYF. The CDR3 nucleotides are TGCGCCAGCAGTGAGTCCGGCGGGGGGAACATTCAGTACTTC.

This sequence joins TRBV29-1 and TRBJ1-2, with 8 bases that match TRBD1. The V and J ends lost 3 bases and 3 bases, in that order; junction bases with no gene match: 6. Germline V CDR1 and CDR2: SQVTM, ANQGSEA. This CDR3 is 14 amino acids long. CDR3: CSVEVGRGHYGYTF. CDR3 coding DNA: TGCAGCGTTGAGGTGGGCAGGGGGCACTATGGCTACACCTTC. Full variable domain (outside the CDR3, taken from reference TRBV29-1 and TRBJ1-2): SAVISQKPSRDICQRGTSLTIQCQVDSQVTMMFWYRQQPGQSLTLIATANQGSEATYESGFVIDKFPISRPNLTFSTLTVSNMSPEDSSIYLCSVEVGRGHYGYTFGSGTRLTVV.

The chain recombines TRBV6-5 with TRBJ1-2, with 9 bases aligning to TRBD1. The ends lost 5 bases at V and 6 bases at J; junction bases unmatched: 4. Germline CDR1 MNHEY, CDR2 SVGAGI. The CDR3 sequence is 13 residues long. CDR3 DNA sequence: TGTGCCAGCAGTCGAGACAGGGGGAATGGCTACACCTTC. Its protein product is CASSRDRGNGYTF.

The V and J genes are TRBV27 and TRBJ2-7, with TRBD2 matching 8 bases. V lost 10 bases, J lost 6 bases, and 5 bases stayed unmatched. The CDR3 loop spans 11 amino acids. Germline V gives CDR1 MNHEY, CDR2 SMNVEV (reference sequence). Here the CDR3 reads CATSRGGEQYF. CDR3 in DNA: TGTGCCACCTCCCGGGGGGGCGAGCAGTACTTC.

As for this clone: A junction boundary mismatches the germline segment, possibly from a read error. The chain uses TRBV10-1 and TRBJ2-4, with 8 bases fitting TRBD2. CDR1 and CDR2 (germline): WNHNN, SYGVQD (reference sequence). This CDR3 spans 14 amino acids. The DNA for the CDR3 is TGCGCCAGCAGTGAGTTGGTAGAGCGGGAGTACGCTCACTTC. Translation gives CASSELVEREYAHF.

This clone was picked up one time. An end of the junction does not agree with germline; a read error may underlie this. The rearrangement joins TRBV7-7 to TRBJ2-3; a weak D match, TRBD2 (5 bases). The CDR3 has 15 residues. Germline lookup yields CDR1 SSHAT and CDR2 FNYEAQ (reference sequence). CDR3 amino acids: CASSRGSLGTDTQYF. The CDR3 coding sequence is TGTGCTAGCAGCCGAGGGAGTTTAGGTACAGATACGCAGTATTTT.